Only a few counts were recorded for the clone carrying this T cell receptor beta chain. This sample is part of a study of T-cell memory formation after mild COVID-19. TCRdb called the 5' RACE reads again in MiXCR, with one record for every CDR3 protein. This sample carries just over 200,000 distinct CDR3 sequences, 9.5% to 10% of them seen once, and the ten largest clones take roughly 4%. Germline CDR1 reads MNHNS; CDR2 reads SASEGT. The CDR3 consists of 15 residues. V gave up 4 bases and J gave up 1 base; unmatched junction bases: 6. This clonotype originated in a young man who had mild COVID-19 (a few samples of this study predate the infection). Cell type and time point are not known. The specimen sequenced was PBMCs or a T cell subset sorted from them (not recorded which). The genes are TRBV6-1 and TRBJ2-7, with 8 positions matching TRBD2. CDR3 nucleotide sequence: TGTGCCAGCAGTGTGGGACTAGTGGGATCCTACGAGCAGTACGTC. It encodes CASSVGLVGSYEQYV.